Given below is one T cell receptor beta chain in context. Its cognate antigen is unknown. The data are from a study of shared clonotypes between healthy human individuals. TCRdb's copy holds only in-frame clones and misses some; the assay was immunoSEQ multiplex PCR. Here the sample spans more than 2 million clones, approximately 94% being singletons. Study-level points and caveats: Non-shared clonotypes had lower generation probabilities than those shared by all four donors. There were few donors, and this limited the genetic and exposure-history diversity represented. For sorted subsets, rarefaction showed incomplete sequencing despite large depth.

The CDR3 is made up of 17 amino acids. The V segment lost 0 bases and the J segment 0 bases; nucleotides outside the gene matches: 1. CDR1 is MGHRA, CDR2 YSYEKL, per germline. Selected positively for CCR7 and CD45RO-negative, naive CD8 cells excluded terminally differentiated effector memory CD45RA+ cells. The study enrolled healthy HIV-negative adults without recent acute infections or vaccinations as donors. This receptor was identified in a man younger than 30 in good health. The specimen was naive CD8+ T cells sorted from blood. V gene TRBV4-1 combines with J gene TRBJ2-1, with 11 positions matching TRBD2. CDR3 sequence (DNA): TGCGCCAGCAGCCAAGATACTAGCGGGAGCTCCTACAATGAGCAGTTCTTC. Its protein is CASSQDTSGSSYNEQFF.